The entry that follows covers one T cell receptor beta chain sequence. Germline CDR1 SEHNR, CDR2 FQNEAQ (reference sequence). The CDR3 totals 15 residues. V gave up 1 base and J gave up 4 bases; unmatched junction bases: 6. Authors' analysis steps: Quantification of nucleated cells was approximated via reference gene primer amplification. Assay used: immunoSEQ multiplex PCR; TCRdb lists only in-frame clones, some missing. That table is the source of V, J and clone size, and D and trimming were worked out from the DNA. The sample shows 90,000 to 100,000 clones, around 85% of them seen only once. The data are from a study of blood T cell repertoires in COVID-19. Overall study: From the United States, Italy and Spain came samples of acute and convalescent COVID-19. T cells, B-cell-depleted T cells, or PBMCs provided the cDNA or gDNA that served as material.

This receptor was taken from an elderly man with acute or convalescent COVID-19. The chain is built from TRBV7-9 and TRBJ1-1, with 7 bases identical to TRBD1. The sequencing sample was made of peripheral blood. The CDR3 loop reads CASSLGTGVATEAFF. The CDR3 region has the DNA TGTGCCAGCAGCTTAGGCACAGGGGTGGCCACTGAAGCTTTCTTT.